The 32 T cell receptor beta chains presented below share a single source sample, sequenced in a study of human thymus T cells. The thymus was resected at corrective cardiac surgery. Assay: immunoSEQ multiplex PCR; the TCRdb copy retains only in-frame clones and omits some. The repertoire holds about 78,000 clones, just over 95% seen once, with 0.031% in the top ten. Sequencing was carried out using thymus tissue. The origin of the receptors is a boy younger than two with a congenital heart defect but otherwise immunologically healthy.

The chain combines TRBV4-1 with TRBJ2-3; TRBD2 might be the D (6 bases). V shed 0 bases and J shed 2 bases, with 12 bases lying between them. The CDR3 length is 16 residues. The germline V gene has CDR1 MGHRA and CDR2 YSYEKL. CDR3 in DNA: TGCGCCAGCAGCCAAGATCAGGAGGGGCCCACAGATACGCAGTATTTT. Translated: CASSQDQEGPTDTQYF.

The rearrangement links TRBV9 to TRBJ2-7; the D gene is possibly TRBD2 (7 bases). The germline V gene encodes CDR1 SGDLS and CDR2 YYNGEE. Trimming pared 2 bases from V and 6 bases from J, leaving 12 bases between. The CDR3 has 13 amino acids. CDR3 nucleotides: TGTGCCAGCAGCGTTGGGGGGGCGACCGAGCAGTACTTC. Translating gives CASSVGGATEQYF.

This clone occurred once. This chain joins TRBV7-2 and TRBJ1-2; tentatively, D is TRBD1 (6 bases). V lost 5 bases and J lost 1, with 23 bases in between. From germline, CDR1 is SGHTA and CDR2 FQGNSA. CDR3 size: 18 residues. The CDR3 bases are TGTGCCAGCAGCCTTATTCTGGGGGGGCAGGAACTTAACTATGGCTACACCTTC. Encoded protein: CASSLILGGQELNYGYTF.

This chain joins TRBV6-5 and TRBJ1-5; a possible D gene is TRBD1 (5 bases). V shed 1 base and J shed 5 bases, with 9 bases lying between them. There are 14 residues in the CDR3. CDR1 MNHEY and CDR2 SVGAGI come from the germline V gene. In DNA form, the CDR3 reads TGTGCCAGCAGTTACTGGGGGGGAGATCAGCCCCAGCATTTT. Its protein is CASSYWGGDQPQHF.

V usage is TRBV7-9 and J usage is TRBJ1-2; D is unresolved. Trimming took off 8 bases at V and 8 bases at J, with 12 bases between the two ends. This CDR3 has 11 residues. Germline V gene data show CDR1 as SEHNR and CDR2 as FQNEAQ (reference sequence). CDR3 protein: CASEGAGGYTF. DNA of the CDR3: TGTGCCAGCGAGGGCGCGGGGGGCTACACCTTC.

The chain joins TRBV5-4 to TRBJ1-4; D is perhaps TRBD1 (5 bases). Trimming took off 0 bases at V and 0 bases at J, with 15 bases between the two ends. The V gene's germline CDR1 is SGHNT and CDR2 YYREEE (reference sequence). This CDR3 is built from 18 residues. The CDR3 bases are TGTGCCAGCAGCTTGGCTTACACCAGGGATTCAACTAATGAAAAACTGTTTTTT. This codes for CASSLAYTRDSTNEKLFF.

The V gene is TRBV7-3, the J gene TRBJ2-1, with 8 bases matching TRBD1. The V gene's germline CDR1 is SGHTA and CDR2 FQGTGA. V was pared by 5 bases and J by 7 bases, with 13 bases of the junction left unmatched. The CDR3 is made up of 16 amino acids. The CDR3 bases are TGTGCCAGCAGCGTTGCAGGGGGCGCCCTTAGAAATGAGCAGTTCTTC. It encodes CASSVAGGALRNEQFF.

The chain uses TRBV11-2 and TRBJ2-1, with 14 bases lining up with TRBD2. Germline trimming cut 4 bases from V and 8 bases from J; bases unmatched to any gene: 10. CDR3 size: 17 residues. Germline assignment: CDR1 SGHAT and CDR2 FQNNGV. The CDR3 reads CASSSGPGTSGSDEQFF. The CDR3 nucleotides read TGTGCCAGCAGCTCTGGACCTGGGACTAGCGGGAGTGATGAGCAGTTCTTC.

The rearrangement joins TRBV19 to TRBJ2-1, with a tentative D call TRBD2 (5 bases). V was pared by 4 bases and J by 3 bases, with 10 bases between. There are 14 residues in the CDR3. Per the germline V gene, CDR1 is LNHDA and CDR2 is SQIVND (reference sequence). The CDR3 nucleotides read TGTGCCAGTAGTACTCGGGGAGTCTACAATGAGCAGTTCTTC. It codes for CASSTRGVYNEQFF.

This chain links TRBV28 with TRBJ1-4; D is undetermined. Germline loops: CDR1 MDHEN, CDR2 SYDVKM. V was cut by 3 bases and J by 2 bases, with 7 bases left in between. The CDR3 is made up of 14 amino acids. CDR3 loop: CASSFEETNEKLFF. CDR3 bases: TGTGCCAGCAGTTTCGAGGAGACTAATGAAAAACTGTTTTTT.

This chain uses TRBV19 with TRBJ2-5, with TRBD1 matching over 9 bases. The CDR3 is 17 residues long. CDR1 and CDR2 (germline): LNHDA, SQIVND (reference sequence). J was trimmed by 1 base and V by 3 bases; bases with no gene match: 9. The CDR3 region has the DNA TGTGCCAGTAGTATCTGCCATCCGGGACAGGGCCAAGAGACCCAGTACTTC. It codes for CASSICHPGQGQETQYF.

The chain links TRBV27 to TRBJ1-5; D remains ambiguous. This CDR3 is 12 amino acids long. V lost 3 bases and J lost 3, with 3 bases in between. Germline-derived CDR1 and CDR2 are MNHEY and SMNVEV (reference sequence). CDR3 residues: CASSFVNQPQHF. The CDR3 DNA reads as TGTGCCAGCAGTTTCGTCAATCAGCCCCAGCATTTT.

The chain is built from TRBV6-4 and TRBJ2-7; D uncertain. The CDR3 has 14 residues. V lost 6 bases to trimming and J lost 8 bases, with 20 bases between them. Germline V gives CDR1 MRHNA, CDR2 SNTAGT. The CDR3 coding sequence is TGTGCCAGCAGCCAGACTCGTTGGAGCCGGCAGCAGTACTTC. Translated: CASSQTRWSRQQYF.

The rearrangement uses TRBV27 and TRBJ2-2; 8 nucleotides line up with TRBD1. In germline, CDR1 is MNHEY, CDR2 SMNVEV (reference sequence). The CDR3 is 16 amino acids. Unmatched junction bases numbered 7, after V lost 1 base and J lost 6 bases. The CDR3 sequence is CASSLLGQGVSGELFF. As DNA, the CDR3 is TGTGCCAGCAGTTTATTAGGACAGGGAGTATCCGGGGAGCTGTTTTTT.

In DNA form, the CDR3 reads TGTGCCAGCAGCTCCGGGACAGGGCCCTCCTACGAGCAGTACTTC. This codes for CASSSGTGPSYEQYF. The chain has TRBV13 and TRBJ2-7; 9 bases line up with TRBD1. Germline CDR1 is PRHDT and CDR2 is FYEKMQ (reference sequence). Trimming took 4 bases from V and 0 from J; bases not matched to a gene: 4. There are 15 residues in the CDR3.

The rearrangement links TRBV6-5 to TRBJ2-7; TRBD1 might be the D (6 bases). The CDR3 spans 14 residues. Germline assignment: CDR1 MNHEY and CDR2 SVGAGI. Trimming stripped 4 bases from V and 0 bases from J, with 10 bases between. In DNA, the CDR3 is TGTGCCAGCAGTTCCCCACAGGGCTCCTACGAGCAGTACTTC. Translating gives CASSSPQGSYEQYF.

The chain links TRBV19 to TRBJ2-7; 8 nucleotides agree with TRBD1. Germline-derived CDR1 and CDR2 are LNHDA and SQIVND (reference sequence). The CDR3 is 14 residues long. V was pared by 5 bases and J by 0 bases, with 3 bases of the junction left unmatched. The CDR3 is CASSGQGTSYEQYF. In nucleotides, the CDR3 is TGTGCCAGTAGTGGACAGGGAACCTCCTACGAGCAGTACTTC. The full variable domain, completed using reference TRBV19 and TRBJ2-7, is DGGITQSPKYLFRKEGQNVTLSCEQNLNHDAMYWYRQDPGQGLRLIYYSQIVNDFQKGDIAEGYSVSREKKESFPLTVTSAQKNPTAFYLCASSGQGTSYEQYFGPGTRLTVT.

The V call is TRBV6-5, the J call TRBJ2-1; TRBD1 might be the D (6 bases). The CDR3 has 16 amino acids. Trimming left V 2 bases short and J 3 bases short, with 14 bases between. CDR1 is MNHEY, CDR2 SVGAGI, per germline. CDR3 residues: CASSYTPRQDYNEQFF. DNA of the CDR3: TGTGCCAGCAGTTACACCCCCCGACAGGACTACAATGAGCAGTTCTTC.

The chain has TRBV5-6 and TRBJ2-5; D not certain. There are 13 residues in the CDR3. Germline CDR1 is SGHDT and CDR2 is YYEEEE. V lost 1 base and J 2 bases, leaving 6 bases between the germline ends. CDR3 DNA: TGTGCCAGCAGCTTGCCGCAACAAGAGACCCAGTACTTC. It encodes CASSLPQQETQYF.

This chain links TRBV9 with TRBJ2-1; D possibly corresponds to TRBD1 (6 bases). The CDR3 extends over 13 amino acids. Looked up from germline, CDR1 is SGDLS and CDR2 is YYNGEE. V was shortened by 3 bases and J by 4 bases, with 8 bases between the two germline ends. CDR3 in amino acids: CASSGGPYNEQFF. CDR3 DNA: TGTGCCAGCAGCGGGGGGCCTTACAATGAGCAGTTCTTC.

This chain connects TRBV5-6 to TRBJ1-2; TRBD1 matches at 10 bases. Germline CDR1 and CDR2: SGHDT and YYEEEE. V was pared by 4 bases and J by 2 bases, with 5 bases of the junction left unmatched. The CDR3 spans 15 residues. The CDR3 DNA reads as TGTGCCAGCAGCCAGGGGGACAGGGGAAACTATGGCTACACCTTC. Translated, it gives CASSQGDRGNYGYTF.

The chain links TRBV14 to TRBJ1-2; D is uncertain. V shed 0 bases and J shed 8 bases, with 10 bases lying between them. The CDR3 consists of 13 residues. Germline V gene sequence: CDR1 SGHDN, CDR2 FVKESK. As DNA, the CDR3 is TGTGCCAGCAGCCAAGATAGGGTAGTAGGCTACACCTTC. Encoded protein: CASSQDRVVGYTF.

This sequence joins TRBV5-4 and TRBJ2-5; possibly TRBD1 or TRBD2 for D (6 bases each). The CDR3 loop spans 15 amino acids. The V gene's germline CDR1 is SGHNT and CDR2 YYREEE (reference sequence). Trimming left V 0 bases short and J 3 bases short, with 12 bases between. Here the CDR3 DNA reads TGTGCCAGCAGCTTGGCCGAGGGGGGAAAAGAGACCCAGTACTTC. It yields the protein CASSLAEGGKETQYF.

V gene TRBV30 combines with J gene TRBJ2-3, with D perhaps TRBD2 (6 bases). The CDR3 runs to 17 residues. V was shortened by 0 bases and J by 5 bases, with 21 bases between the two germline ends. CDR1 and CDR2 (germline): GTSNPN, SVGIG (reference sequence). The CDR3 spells CAWSVLQIRGRGDTQYF. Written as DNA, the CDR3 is TGTGCCTGGAGTGTACTCCAGATTAGAGGGCGGGGAGATACGCAGTATTTT.

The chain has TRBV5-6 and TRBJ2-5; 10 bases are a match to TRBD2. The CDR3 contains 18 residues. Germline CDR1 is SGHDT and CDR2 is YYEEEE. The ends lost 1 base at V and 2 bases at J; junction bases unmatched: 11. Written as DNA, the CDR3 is TGTGCCAGCAGCTTGATCCAAGCGGGAGGGTTGGGGCAAGAGACCCAGTACTTC. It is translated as CASSLIQAGGLGQETQYF.

Written as DNA, the CDR3 is TGTGCCAGCAGCCAAGGTTTTCTGCTAGCGGGGGGCATTTTTAACACCGGGGAGCTGTTTTTT. Translation: CASSQGFLLAGGIFNTGELFF. V and J are TRBV4-2 and TRBJ2-2; 11 positions agree with TRBD2. The CDR3 covers 21 residues. CDR1 is LGHNA, CDR2 YNFKEQ, per germline. V shed 1 base and J 2 bases; nucleotides not matched to a gene: 15.

CDR3 sequence: CASSLVIPGGFTDTQYF. The CDR3 DNA sequence: TGTGCCAGCAGCTTAGTTATTCCAGGGGGTTTCACAGATACGCAGTATTTT. V gene TRBV7-9 combines with J gene TRBJ2-3; 7 bases match TRBD1. Germline V gene data show CDR1 as SEHNR and CDR2 as FQNEAQ (reference sequence). This CDR3 has 17 residues. V lost 1 base to trimming and J lost 2 bases; unmatched junction nucleotides: 9.

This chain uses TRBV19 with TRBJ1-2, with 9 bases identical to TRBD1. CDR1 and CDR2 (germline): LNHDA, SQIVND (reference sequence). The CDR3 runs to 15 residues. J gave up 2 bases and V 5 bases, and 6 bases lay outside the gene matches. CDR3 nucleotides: TGTGCCAGTAGTGATCCGGACAGGGGAAACTATGGCTACACCTTC. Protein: CASSDPDRGNYGYTF.

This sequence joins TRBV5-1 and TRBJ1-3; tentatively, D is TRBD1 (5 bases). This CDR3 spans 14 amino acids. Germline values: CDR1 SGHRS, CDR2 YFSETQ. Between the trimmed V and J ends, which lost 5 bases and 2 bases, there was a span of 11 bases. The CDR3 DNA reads TGCGCCAGCAGTCCCAGGGCTCCTGGAAACACCATATATTTT. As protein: CASSPRAPGNTIYF. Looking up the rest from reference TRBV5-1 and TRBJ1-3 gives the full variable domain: KAGVTQTPRYLIKTRGQQVTLSCSPISGHRSVSWYQQTPGQGLQFLFEYFSETQRNKGNFPGRFSGRQFSNSRSEMNVSTLELGDSALYLCASSPRAPGNTIYFGEGSWLTVV.

The CDR3 DNA reads as TGTGCCAGCAGCTTCTTTAACACCTACGAGCAGTACTTC. Translating gives CASSFFNTYEQYF. This chain connects TRBV7-9 to TRBJ2-7; no definite D call. V was shortened by 3 bases and J by 2 bases, with 8 bases between the two germline ends. CDR1 and CDR2 from the germline V gene are SEHNR and FQNEAQ (reference sequence). The CDR3 totals 13 residues.

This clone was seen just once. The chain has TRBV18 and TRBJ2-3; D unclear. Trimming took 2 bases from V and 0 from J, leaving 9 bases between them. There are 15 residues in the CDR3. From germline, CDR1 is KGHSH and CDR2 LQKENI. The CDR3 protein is CASSPSASSTDTQYF. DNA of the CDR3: TGTGCCAGCTCACCATCGGCTTCTAGCACAGATACGCAGTATTTT.

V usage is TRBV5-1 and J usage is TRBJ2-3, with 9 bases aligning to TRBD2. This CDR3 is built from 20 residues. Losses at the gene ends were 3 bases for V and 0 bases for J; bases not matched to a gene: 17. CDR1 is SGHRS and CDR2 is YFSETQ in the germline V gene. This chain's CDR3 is CASSSTGRTSAISSTDTQYF. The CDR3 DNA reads TGCGCCAGCAGCTCAACAGGACGGACTAGCGCAATTTCTAGCACAGATACGCAGTATTTT.